The clone carrying this T cell receptor (beta chain) was picked up a small number of times. The antigen remains undetermined. The germline V gene has CDR1 MGHDK and CDR2 SYGVNS. The CDR3 is made up of 17 amino acids. Trimming took off 4 bases at V and 1 base at J, with 17 bases between the two ends. TCR beta libraries were built with iRepertoire HTBI primers and Arm-PCR of CDR3 regions. As handled by the study authors: Samples revealed 50 to 70 TRBV and roughly 15 TRBJ segments. TCRdb reprocessed the multiplex PCR reads via MiXCR and lists one record per CDR3 protein. TCRdb, rather than the study authors, made the V and J calls. This table has 400,000 to 550,000 distinct CDR3 sequences, about 15% appearing once. Time point defined: newly diagnosed GD, antithyroid drugs for less than 3 months. After RNA was extracted from PBMCs, the TCR library was made from it. This entry comes from a study of regulatory T cells in long-lasting Graves disease. Overall study results and limits: New patients shared 950 to 1,000 public clonotypes, fewer than the approximately 3,000 shared by persistent patients.

The same specimen was also included in a second study, on T cells in Graves' hyperthyroidism and ophthalmopathy. That publication notes: Uncontrolled infection, other autoimmune disease, pregnancy and lactation each barred patients from inclusion.

The input for sequencing was peripheral blood mononuclear cells (PBMCs), taken at new diagnosis, from a patient treated with antithyroid drugs. The V gene is TRBV25-1, the J gene TRBJ2-4; D unclear. The source is a woman aged 25-40 years with Graves disease. CDR3 DNA sequence: TGTGCCAGCAGTGGGACCTCCAAGGACCTTGCCAAAAACATTCAGTACTTC. The encoded protein is CASSGTSKDLAKNIQYF. Full variable domain (rest looked up from reference TRBV25-1 and TRBJ2-4): EADIYQTPRYLVIGTGKKITLECSQTMGHDKMYWYQQDPGMELHLIHYSYGVNSTEKGDLSSESTVSRIRTEHFPLTLESARPSHTSQYLCASSGTSKDLAKNIQYFGAGTRLSVL.